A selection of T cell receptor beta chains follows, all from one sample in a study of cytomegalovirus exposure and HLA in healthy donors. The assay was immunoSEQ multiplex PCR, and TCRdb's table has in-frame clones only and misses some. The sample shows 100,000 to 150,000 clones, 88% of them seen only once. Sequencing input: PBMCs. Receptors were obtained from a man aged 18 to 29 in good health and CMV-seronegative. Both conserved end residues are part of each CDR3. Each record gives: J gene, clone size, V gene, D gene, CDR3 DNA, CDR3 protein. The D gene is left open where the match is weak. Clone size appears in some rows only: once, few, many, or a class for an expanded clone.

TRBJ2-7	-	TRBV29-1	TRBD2	TGCAGCGTTGATCCGGGACTAGGCTACGAGCAGTACTTC	CSVDPGLGYEQYF
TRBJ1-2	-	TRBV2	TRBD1	TGTGCCAGCAGCCCGGGGGACAGCTCCGGGGGCTACACCTTC	CASSPGDSSGGYTF
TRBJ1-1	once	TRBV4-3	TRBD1	TGCGCCAGCAGCCGGAACAGGGGAATAATGAACACTGAAGCTTTCTTT	CASSRNRGIMNTEAFF
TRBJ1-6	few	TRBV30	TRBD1	TGTGCCTGGAGTCAACTCCTAGGGACAGGCAAATATAATTCACCCCTCCACTTT	CAWSQLLGTGKYNSPLHF
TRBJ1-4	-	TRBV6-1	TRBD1	TGTGCCAGCAGTGAAAGACAGGGGGCTAATGAAAAACTGTTTTTT	CASSERQGANEKLFF
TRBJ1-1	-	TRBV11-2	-	TGTGCCAGCAGCTTAATATCAGGGAACACTGAAGCTTTCTTT	CASSLISGNTEAFF
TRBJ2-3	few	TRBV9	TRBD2	TGTGCCAGCAGCGGCGGACCCCTAGCGGGACTCACAGATACGCAGTATTTT	CASSGGPLAGLTDTQYF
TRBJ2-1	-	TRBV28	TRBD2	TGTGCCAGCGTACTAGCGGGAGGGTGGAATGAGCAGTTCTTC	CASVLAGGWNEQFF
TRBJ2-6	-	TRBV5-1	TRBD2	TGCGCCAGCAACTCCGGGGGGACGGGGGCCAACGTCCTGACTTTC	CASNSGGTGANVLTF
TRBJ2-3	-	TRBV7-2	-	TGTGCCAGCAGCTTGGCAGGGAGGGATACGCAGTATTTT	CASSLAGRDTQYF
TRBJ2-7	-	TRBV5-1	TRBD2	TGCGCCAGCAGCTCGACTAGCGGGACCTACGAGCAGTACTTC	CASSSTSGTYEQYF
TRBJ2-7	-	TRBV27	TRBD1	TGTGCCAGCAGTTTATACTTCACAGGGGCGAACTACGAGCAGTACTTC	CASSLYFTGANYEQYF
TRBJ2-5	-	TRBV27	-	TGTGCCAGCAGTTTATTGACGGAGGATCATCAAGAGACCCAGTACTTC	CASSLLTEDHQETQYF
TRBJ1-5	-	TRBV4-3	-	TGCGCCAGCAGCCAAGCCTGGGGGGTGGGCAATCAGCCCCAGCATTTT	CASSQAWGVGNQPQHF
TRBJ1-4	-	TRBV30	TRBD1	TGTGCCTGGAGTGTAGGGGGACAGGGAGAAGAAAAACTGTTTTTT	CAWSVGGQGEEKLFF
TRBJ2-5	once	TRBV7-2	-	TGTGCCAGCAGCTTAAACACGGGGTACCAAGAGACCCAGTACTTC	CASSLNTGYQETQYF
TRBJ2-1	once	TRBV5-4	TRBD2	TGTGCCAGCAGCCCCAGCGGGAGCTCCTACAATGAGCAGTTCTTC	CASSPSGSSYNEQFF
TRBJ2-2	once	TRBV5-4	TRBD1	TGTGCCAGCAGCTTAAGGACAGGGATTACCGGGGAGCTGTTTTTT	CASSLRTGITGELFF
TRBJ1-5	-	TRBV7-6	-	TGTGCCAGCAGCTTAAGCGTCACGCAGAGCAATCAGCCCCAGCATTTT	CASSLSVTQSNQPQHF
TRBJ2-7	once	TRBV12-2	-	TGTGCAAGTCGCGCAAACAGGTCACCATGCTACGAGCAGTACTTC	CASRANRSPCYEQYF
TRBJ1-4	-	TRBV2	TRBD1	TGTGCCAGCAGCAGAAGTCCGGGACAGGCTAATGAAAAACTGTTTTTT	CASSRSPGQANEKLFF
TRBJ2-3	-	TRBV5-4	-	TGTGCCAGCAGCAGAGACACAGATACGCAGTATTTT	CASSRDTDTQYF
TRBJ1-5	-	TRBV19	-	TGTGCCAGTAAATGGACAGCCAGTTTAAATCAGCCCCAGCATTTT	CASKWTASLNQPQHF
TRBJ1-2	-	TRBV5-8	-	TGTGCCAGCAGCTTCACAGGGTATAACTATGTCGGCTACACCTTC	CASSFTGYNYVGYTF
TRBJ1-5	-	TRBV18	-	TGTGCCAGCTCACCGAGAGGGCGGACCGATAGCAATCAGCCCCAGCATTTT	CASSPRGRTDSNQPQHF
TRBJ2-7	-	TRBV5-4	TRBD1	TGTGCCAGCAGCTCAGGGACAGGGGTCTCCTACGAGCAGTACTTC	CASSSGTGVSYEQYF
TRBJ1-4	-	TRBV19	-	TGTGCCAGTGGACAGAGGGCCCTACCTGGTGAAAAACTGTTTTTT	CASGQRALPGEKLFF
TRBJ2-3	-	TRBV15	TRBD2	TGTGCCACCAGCAGGGGGACTAGCGGGGTCACAGATACGCAGTATTTT	CATSRGTSGVTDTQYF
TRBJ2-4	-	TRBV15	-	TGTGCCACCAGCTTCCGACCTCGGGGAAACATTCAGTACTTC	CATSFRPRGNIQYF
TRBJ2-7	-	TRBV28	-	TGTGCCAGCAACCCCCCCGGGAGATACTACGAGCAGTACTTC	CASNPPGRYYEQYF
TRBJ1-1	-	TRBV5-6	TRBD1	TGTGCCAGCAGCCGTACAGGGGGCCCAGCTTTCTTT	CASSRTGGPAFF
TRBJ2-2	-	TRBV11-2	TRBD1	TGTGCCAGCAGCTCAGACAGGGGGCTTAAAAACACCGGGGAGCTGTTTTTT	CASSSDRGLKNTGELFF
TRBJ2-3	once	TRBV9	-	TGTGCCAGCAGCGTCCCGAGCGGAAGCACAGATACGCAGTATTTT	CASSVPSGSTDTQYF
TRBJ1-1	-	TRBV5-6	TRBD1	TGTGCCAGCAGCCAATTGGGACGAAACAGGGGGCTTGAAGCTTTCTTT	CASSQLGRNRGLEAFF
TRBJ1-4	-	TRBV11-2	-	TGTGCCAGCAGCCCAAATCTAGGGGGGGCCCATGAAAAACTGTTTTTT	CASSPNLGGAHEKLFF
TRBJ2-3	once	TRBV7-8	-	TGTGCCAGCAGCTTAGGCTTTGGGAGTATCGGAATCACAGATACGCAGTATTTT	CASSLGFGSIGITDTQYF
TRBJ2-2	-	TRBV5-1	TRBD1	TGCGCCAGCAAACAACAGGGGGCGACCACCGGGGAGCTGTTTTTT	CASKQQGATTGELFF
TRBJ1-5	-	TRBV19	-	TGTGCCAGTAGTATGTTCGCAGGGGATTCTCAGCCCCAGCATTTT	CASSMFAGDSQPQHF
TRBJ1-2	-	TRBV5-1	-	TGCGCCAGCAGCCCGGGGGGCGGCCGCTCTAACTATGGCTACACCTTC	CASSPGGGRSNYGYTF
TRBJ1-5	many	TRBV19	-	TGTGCCAGTAGTTACAGGGAAGAGTTATATAACAATCAGCCCCAGCATTTT	CASSYREELYNNQPQHF
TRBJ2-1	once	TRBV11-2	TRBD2	TGTGCCAGCAGCGCCACGGGACTAGCGAACAATGAGCAGTTCTTC	CASSATGLANNEQFF
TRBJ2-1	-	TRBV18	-	TGTGCCAGCTCACCACCCGTTGGGAGCAATGAGCAGTTCTTC	CASSPPVGSNEQFF
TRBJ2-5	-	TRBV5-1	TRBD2	TGCGCCAGCAGCTCTTCGCTAGCGGGAGAGACCCAGTACTTC	CASSSSLAGETQYF
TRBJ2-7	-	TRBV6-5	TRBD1	TGTGCCAGCAGTCCTTACACAGGGGGCATATACGAGCAGTACTTC	CASSPYTGGIYEQYF
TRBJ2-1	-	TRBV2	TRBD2	TGTGCCAGCTCAGAAGGTAGCGGGGGGGCCAATGAGCAGTTCTTC	CASSEGSGGANEQFF
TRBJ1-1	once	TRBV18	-	TGTGCCAGCTCCCTTGACATTGAAGCTTTCTTT	CASSLDIEAFF
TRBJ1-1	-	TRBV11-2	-	TGTGCCAGCAGCCGGTCGCGGGGGGAGGTGAACACTGAAGCTTTCTTT	CASSRSRGEVNTEAFF
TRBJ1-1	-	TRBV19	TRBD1	TGTGCCAGTAGTCTGGACAGGTTGAACACTGAAGCTTTCTTT	CASSLDRLNTEAFF